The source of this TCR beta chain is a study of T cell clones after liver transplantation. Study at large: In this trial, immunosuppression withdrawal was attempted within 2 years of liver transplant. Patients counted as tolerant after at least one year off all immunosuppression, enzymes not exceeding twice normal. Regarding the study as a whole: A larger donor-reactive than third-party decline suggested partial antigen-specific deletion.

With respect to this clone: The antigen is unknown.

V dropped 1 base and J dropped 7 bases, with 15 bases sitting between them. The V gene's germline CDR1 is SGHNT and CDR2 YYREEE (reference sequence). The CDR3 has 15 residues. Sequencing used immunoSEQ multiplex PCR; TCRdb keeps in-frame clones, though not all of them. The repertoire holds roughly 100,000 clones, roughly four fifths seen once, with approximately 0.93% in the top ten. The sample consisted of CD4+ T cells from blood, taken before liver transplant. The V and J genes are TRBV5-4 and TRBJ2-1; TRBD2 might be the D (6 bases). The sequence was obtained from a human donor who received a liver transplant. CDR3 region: CASSLSGGTRNEQFF. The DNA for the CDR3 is TGTGCCAGCAGCTTGTCCGGAGGGACTCGTAATGAGCAGTTCTTC.